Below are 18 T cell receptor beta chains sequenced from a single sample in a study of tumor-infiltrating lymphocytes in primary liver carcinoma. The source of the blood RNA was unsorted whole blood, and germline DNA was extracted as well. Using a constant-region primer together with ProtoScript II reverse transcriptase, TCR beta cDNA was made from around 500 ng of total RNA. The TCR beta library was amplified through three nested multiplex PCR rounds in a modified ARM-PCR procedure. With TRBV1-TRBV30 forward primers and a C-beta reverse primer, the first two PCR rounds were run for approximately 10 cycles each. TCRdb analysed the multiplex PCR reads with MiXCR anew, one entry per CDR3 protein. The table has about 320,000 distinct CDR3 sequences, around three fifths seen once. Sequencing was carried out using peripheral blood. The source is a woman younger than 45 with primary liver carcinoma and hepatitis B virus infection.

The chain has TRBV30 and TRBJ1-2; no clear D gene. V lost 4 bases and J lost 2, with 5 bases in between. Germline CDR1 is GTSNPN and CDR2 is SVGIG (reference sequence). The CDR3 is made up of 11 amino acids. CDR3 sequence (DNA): TGTGCCTGGAAAGGGAACTATGGCTACACCTTC. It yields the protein CAWKGNYGYTF. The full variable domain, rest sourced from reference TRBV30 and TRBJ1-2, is SQTIHQWPATLVQPVGSPLSLECTVEGTSNPNLYWYRQAAGRGLQLLFYSVGIGQISSEVPQNLSASRPQDRQFILSSKKLLLSDSGFYLCAWKGNYGYTFGSGTRLTVV.

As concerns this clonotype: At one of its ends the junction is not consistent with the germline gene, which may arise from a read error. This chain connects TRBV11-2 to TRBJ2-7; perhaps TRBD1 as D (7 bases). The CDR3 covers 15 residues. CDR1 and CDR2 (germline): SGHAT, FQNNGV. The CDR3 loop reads CVSSFGQGDSHEQYF. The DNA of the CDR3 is TGTGTCAGCAGCTTTGGCCAGGGGGACTCCCACGAGCAGTACTTC.

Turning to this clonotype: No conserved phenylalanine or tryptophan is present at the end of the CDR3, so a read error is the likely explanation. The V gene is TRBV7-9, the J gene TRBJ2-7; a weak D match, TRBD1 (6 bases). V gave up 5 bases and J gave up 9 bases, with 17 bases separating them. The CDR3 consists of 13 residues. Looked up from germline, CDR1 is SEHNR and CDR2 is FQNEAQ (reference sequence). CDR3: CASSPRQAYWQYS. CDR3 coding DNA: TGTGCCAGCAGCCCTCGACAGGCTTATTGGCAGTACTCC.

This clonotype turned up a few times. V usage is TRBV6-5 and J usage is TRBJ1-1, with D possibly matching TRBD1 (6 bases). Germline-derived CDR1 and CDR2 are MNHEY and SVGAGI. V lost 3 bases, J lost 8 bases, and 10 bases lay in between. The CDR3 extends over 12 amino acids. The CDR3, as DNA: TGTGCCAGCAGTTATAGAACAGGGGAAGCTTTCTTT. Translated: CASSYRTGEAFF.

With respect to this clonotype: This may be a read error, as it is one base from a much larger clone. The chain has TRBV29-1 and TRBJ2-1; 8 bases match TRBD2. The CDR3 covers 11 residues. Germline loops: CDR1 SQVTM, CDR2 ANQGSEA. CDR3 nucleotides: TGCGGCGTAGGACTAGCCGGTGAGCAGTTCTTC. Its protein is CGVGLAGEQFF.

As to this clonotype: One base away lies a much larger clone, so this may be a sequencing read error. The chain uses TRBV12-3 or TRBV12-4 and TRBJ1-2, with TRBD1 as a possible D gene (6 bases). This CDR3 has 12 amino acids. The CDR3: CASSHGAGGYNF. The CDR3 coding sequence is TGTGCCAGCAGCCATGGGGCCGGGGGCTACAACTTC.

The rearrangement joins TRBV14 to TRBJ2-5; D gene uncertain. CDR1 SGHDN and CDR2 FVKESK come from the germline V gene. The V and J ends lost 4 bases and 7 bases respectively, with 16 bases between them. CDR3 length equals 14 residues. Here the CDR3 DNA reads TGTGCCAGCAGCCCAGATCTGTGGGCAGGGACCCAGTACTTC. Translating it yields CASSPDLWAGTQYF.

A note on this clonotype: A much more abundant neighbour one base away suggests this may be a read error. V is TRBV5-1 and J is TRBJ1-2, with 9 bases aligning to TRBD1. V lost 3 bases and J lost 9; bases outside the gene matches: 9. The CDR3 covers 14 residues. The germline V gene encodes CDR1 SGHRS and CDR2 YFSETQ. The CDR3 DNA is TGCGCCAGCAGCTCAACAGGGGGCGCAGAATGCTACACCTTC. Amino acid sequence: CASSSTGGAECYTF.

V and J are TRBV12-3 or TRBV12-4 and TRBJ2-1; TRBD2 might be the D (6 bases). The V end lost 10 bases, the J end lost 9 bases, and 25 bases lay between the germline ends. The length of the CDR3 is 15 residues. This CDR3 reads CANSLSGISGLEQFF. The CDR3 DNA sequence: TGTGCCAACAGCCTGTCCGGAATTAGCGGACTTGAGCAGTTCTTC.

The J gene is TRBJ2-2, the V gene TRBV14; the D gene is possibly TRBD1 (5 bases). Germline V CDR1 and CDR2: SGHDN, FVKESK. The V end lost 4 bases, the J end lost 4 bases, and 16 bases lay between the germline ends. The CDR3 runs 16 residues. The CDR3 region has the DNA TGTGCCAGCAGCCTCCCCGGACATGGTGTCACCGGGGAGCTGTTTTTT. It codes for CASSLPGHGVTGELFF.

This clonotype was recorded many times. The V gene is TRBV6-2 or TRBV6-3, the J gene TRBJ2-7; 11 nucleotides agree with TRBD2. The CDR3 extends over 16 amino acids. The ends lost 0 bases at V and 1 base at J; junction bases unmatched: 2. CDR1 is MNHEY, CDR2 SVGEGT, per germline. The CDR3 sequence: CASSYSRTSGSYEQYF. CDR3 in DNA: TGTGCCAGCAGTTACTCGAGGACTAGCGGGTCCTACGAGCAGTACTTC.

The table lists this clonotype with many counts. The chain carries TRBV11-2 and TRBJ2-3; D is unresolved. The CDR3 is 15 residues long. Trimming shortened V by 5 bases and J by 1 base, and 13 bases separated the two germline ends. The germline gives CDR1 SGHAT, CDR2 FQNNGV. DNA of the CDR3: TGTGCCAGCAGCCCTAACGCGGCAGGCACAGATACGCAGTATTTT. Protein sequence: CASSPNAAGTDTQYF.

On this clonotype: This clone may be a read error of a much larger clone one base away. CDR3 region: CVSSEIQGGYEQYF. The CDR3 DNA is TGTGTCAGCAGTGAAATACAAGGGGGGTACGAGCAGTACTTC. V gene TRBV6-1 combines with J gene TRBJ2-7; tentatively, D is TRBD1 or TRBD2 (6 bases each). CDR1 MNHNS and CDR2 SASEGT come from the germline V gene. The CDR3 extends over 14 amino acids.

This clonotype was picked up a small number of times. CDR3 residues: CASRLTGGGGNQPQHF. The CDR3 bases are TGTGCCAGCAGGCTAACAGGGGGCGGAGGCAATCAGCCCCAGCATTTT. The chain combines TRBV6-2 or TRBV6-3 with TRBJ1-5, with 9 positions matching TRBD1. V lost 6 bases, J lost 2 bases, and 8 bases stayed unmatched. The CDR3 covers 16 residues. From germline, CDR1 is MNHEY and CDR2 SVGEGT.

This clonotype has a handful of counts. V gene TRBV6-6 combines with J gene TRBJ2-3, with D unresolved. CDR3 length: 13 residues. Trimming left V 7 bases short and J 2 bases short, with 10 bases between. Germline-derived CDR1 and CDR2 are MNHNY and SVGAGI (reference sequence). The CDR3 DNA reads TGTGCCAGCAAGAAGTACGACACAGATACGCAGTATTTT. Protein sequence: CASKKYDTDTQYF.

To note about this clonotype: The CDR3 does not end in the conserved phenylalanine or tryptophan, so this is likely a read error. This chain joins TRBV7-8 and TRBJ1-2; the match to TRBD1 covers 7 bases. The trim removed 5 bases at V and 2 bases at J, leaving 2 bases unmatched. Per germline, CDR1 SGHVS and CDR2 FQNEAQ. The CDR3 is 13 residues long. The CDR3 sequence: CASSRDRNYGYTL. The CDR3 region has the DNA TGTGCCAGCAGCCGGGACAGAAACTATGGCTACACCTTA.

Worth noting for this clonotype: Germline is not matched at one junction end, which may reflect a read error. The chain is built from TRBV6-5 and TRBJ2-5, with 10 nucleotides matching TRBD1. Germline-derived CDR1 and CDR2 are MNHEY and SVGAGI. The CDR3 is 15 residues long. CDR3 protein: CTSSPGQGGKETQYF. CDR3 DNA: TGCACCAGCAGTCCTGGACAGGGGGGGAAAGAGACCCAGTACTTC.

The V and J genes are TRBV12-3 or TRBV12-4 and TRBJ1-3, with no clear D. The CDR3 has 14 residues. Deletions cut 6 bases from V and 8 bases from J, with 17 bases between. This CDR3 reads CASSLPVGRDTIYF. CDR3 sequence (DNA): TGTGCCAGCAGCCTACCCGTTGGCCGGGACACCATATATTTT.